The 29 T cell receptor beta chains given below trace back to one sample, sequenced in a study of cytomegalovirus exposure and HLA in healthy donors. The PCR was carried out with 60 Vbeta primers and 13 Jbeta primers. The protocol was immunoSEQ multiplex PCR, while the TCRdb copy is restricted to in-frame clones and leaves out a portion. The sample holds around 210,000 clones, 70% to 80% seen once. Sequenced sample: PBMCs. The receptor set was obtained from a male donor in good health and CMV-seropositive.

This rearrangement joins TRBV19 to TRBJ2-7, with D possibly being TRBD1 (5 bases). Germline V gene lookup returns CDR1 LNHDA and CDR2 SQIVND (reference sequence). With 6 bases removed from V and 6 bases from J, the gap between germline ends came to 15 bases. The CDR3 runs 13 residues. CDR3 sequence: CASSPGHPSEQYF. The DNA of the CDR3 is TGTGCCAGTAGCCCAGGACATCCGAGCGAGCAGTACTTC.

The CDR3 spells CASSQRRSTDEKLFF. CDR3 in DNA: TGCGCCAGCAGCCAGCGACGGTCGACAGATGAAAAACTGTTTTTT. The rearrangement uses TRBV4-3 and TRBJ1-4, with a possible D match to TRBD1 (5 bases). Trimming cost V 3 bases and J 6 bases, with 14 bases left between them. Germline V gene lookup returns CDR1 LGHNA and CDR2 YSLEER. The CDR3 extends over 15 amino acids.

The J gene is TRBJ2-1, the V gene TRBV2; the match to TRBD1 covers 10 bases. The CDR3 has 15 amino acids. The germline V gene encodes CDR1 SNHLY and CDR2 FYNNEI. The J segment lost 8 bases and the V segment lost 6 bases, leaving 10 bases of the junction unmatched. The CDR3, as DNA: TGTGCCAGCAGCGCCTGGGACAGGGGAAGGGATGAGCAGTTCTTC. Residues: CASSAWDRGRDEQFF.

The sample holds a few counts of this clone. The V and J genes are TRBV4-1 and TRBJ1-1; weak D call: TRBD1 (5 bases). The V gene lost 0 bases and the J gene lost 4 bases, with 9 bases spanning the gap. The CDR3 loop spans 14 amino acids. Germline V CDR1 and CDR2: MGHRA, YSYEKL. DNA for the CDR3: TGCGCCAGCAGCCAAGATCAGGGCTTCACTGAAGCTTTCTTT. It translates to CASSQDQGFTEAFF.

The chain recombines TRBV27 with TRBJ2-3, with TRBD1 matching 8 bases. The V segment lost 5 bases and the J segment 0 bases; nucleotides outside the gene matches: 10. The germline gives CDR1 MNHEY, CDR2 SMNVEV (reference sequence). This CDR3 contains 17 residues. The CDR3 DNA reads TGTGCCAGCAGTCTTGATCGGACAGGGCCGAGCACAGATACGCAGTATTTT. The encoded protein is CASSLDRTGPSTDTQYF.

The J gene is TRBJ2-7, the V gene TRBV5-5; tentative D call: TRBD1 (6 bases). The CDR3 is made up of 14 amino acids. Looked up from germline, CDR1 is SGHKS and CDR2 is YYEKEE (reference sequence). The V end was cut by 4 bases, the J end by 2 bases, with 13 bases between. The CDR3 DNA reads TGTGCCAGCAGCCACCGGGACACCACCTACGAGCAGTACTTC. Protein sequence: CASSHRDTTYEQYF.

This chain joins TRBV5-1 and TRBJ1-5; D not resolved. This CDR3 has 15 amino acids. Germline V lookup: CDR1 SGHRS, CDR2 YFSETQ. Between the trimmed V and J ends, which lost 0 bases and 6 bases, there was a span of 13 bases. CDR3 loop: CASSLGGIGSQPQHF. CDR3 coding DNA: TGCGCCAGCAGCTTGGGAGGGATCGGAAGTCAGCCCCAGCATTTT.

CDR3 nucleotides: TGTGCCAGCAGTTTCGCAGACACCTATGGCTACACCTTC. This encodes CASSFADTYGYTF. This chain uses TRBV28 with TRBJ1-2; D is undetermined. Trimming shortened V by 3 bases and J by 4 bases, and 9 bases separated the two germline ends. This CDR3 contains 13 residues. Germline V gene lookup returns CDR1 MDHEN and CDR2 SYDVKM.

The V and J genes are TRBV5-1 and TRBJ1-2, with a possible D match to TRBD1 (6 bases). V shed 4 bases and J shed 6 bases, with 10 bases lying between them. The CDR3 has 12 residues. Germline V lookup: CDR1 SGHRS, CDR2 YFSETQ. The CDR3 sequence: CASSTGYDGYTF. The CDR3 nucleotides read TGCGCCAGCAGCACAGGGTACGATGGCTACACCTTC. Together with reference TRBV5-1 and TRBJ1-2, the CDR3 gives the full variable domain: KAGVTQTPRYLIKTRGQQVTLSCSPISGHRSVSWYQQTPGQGLQFLFEYFSETQRNKGNFPGRFSGRQFSNSRSEMNVSTLELGDSALYLCASSTGYDGYTFGSGTRLTVV.

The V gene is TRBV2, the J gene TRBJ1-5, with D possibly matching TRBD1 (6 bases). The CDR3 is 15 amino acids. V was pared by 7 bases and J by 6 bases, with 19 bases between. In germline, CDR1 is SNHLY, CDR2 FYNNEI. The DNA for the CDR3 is TGTGCCAGCAAGGTCGCGACAGGAATAGGTCAGCCCCAGCATTTT. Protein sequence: CASKVATGIGQPQHF. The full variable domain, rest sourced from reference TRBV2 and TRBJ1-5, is EPEVTQTPSHQVTQMGQEVILRCVPISNHLYFYWYRQILGQKVEFLVSFYNNEISEKSEIFDDQFSVERPDGSNFTLKIRSTKLEDSAMYFCASKVATGIGQPQHFGDGTRLSIL.

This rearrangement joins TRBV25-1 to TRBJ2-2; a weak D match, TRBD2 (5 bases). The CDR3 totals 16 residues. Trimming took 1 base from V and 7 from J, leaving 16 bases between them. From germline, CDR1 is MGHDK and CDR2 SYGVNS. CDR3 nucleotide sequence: TGTGCCAGCAGTGAATCGAGGGTCGGGTTCGGCGGGGAGCTGTTTTTT. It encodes CASSESRVGFGGELFF.

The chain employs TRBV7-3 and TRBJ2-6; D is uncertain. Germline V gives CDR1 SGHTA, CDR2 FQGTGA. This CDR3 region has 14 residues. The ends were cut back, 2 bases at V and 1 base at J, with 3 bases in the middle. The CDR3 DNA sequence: TGTGCCAGCAGCTTACGTTCTGGGGCCAACGTCCTGACTTTC. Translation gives CASSLRSGANVLTF.

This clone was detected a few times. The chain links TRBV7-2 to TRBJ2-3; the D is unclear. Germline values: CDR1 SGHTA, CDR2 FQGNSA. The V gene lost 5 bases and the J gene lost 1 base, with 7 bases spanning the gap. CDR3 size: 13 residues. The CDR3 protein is CASSPLGTDTQYF. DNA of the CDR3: TGTGCCAGCAGCCCCCTAGGCACAGATACGCAGTATTTT.

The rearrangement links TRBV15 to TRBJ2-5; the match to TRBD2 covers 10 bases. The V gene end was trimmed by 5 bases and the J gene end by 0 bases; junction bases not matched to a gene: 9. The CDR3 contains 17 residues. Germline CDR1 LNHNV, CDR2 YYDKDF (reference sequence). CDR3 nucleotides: TGTGCCACCAGCGGAAAAGCGGGAGGGTCTTACCAAGAGACCCAGTACTTC. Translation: CATSGKAGGSYQETQYF.

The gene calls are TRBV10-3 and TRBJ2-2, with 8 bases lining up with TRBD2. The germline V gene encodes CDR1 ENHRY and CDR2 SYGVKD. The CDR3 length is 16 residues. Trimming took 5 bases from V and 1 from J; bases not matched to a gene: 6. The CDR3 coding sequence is TGTGCCATCAGTCCCTCGGGACTAGAGAACACCGGGGAGCTGTTTTTT. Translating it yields CAISPSGLENTGELFF.

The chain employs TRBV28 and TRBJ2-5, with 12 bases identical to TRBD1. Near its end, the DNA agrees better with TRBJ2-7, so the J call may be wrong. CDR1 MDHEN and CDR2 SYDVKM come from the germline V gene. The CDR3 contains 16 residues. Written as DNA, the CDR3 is TGTGCCAGCAGTTTTAATTGGGGACAGGGGGCATACGAGCAGTACTTC. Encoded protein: CASSFNWGQGAYEQYF.

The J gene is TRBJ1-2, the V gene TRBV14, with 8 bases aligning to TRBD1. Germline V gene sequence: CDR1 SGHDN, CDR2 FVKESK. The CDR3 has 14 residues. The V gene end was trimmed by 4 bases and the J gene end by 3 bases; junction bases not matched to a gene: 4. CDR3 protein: CASSRPTGDYGYTF. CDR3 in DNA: TGTGCCAGCAGCCGCCCGACAGGGGACTATGGCTACACCTTC.

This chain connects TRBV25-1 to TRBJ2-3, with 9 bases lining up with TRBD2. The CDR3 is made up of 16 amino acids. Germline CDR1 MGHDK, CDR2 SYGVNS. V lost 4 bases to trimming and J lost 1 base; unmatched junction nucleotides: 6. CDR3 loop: CASSAVGGGGTDTQYF. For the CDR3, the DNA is TGTGCCAGCAGTGCCGTCGGCGGGGGGGGCACAGATACGCAGTATTTT.

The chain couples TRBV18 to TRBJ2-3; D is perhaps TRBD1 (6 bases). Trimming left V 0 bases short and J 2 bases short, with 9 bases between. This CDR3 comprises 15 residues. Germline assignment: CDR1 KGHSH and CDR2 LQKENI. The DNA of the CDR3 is TGTGCCAGCTCACCACCGGGACAAAACACAGATACGCAGTATTTT. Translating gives CASSPPGQNTDTQYF. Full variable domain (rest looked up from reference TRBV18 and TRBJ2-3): NAGVMQNPRHLVRRRGQEARLRCSPMKGHSHVYWYRQLPEEGLKFMVYLQKENIIDESGMPKERFSAEFPKEGPSILRIQQVVRGDSAAYFCASSPPGQNTDTQYFGPGTRLTVL.

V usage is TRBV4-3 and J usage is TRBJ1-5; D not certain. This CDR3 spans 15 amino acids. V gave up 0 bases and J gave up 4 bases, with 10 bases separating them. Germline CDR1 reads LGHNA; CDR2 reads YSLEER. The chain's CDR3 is CASSQETVGNQPQHF. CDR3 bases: TGCGCCAGCAGCCAAGAAACGGTCGGGAATCAGCCCCAGCATTTT.

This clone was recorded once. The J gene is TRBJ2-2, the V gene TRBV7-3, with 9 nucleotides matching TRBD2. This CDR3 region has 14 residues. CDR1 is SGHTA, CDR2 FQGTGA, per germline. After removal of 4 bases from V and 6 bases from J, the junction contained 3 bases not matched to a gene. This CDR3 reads CASSSASGAGELFF. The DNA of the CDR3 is TGTGCCAGCAGCTCCGCTAGCGGGGCCGGGGAGCTGTTTTTT.

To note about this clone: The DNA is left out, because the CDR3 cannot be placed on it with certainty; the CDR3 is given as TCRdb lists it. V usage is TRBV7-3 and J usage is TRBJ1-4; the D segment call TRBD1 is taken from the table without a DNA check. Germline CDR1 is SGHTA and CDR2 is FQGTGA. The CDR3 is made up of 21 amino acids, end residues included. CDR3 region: CASSPQTWDRIWRGTNEKLFF.

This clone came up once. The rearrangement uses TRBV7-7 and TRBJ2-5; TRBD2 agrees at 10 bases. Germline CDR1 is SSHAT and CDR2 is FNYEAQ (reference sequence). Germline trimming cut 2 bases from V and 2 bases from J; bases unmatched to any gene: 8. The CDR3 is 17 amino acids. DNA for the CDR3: TGTGCCAGCAGCTTACTATTAGCGGGGGGACCACAAGAGACCCAGTACTTC. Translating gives CASSLLLAGGPQETQYF.

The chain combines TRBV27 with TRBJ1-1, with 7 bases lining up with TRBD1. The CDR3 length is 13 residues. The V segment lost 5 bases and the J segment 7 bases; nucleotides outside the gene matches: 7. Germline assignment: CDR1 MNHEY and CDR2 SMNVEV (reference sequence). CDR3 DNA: TGTGCCAGCAGTGGACAGGTCGGGGATGAAGCTTTCTTT. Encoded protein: CASSGQVGDEAFF.

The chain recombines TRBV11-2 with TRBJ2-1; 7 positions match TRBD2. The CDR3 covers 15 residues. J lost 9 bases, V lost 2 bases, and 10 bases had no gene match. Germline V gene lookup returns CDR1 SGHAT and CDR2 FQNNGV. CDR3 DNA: TGTGCCAGCAGCTTACCAGCGGGGCGTAAGAGTGAGCAGTTCTTC. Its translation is CASSLPAGRKSEQFF.

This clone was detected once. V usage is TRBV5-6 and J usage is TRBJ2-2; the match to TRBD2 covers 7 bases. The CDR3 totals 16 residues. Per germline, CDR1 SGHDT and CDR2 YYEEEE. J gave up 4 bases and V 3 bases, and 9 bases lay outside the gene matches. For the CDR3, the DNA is TGTGCCAGCAGCTCCGGCGGGGGTCGCAGCACCGGGGAGCTGTTTTTT. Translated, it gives CASSSGGGRSTGELFF.

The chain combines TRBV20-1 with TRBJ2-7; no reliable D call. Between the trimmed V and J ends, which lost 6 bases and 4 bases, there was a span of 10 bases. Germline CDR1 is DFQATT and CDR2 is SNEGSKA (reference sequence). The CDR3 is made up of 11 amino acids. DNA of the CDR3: TGCAGTGCGCGACAAGAGTACGAGCAGTACTTC. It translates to CSARQEYEQYF.

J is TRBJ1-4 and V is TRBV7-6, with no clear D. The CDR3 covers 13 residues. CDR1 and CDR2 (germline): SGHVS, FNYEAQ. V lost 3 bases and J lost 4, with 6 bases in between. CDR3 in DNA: TGTGCCAGCAGCTTCGTTAGTAATGAAAAACTGTTTTTT. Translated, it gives CASSFVSNEKLFF. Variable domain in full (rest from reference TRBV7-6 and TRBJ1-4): GAGVSQSPRYKVTKRGQDVALRCDPISGHVSLYWYRQALGQGPEFLTYFNYEAQQDKSGLPNDRFSAERPEGSISTLTIQRTEQRDSAMYRCASSFVSNEKLFFGSGTQLSVL.

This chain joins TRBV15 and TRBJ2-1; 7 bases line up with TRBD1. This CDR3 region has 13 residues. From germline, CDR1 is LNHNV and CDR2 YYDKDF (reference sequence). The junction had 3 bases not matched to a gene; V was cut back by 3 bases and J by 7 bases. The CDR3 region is CATSRTGRNEQFF. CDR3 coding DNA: TGTGCCACCAGCAGGACAGGGCGGAATGAGCAGTTCTTC.